This T cell receptor (beta chain) was recovered during a study of regulatory T cells in long-lasting Graves disease. On this clonotype: A much larger clone lies one base from this, so it may be a read error.

With 1 base removed from V and 4 bases from J, the gap between germline ends came to 10 bases. The CDR3 totals 14 residues. The germline V gene has CDR1 SGHTA and CDR2 FQGTGA. Time point described: newly diagnosed GD, antithyroid drugs for less than 3 months. Following extraction of RNA from PBMCs, that RNA was used to make the TCR library. Building the TCR beta libraries relied on iRepertoire HTBI primers, and CDR3 regions underwent Arm-PCR. A single record per CDR3 protein comes from TCRdb applying MiXCR to the multiplex PCR reads. The sample contains hundreds of thousands of distinct CDR3 sequences, roughly 16% of which appear only once. The sample was also reused in another study, on T cells in Graves' hyperthyroidism and ophthalmopathy.

The sequence was obtained from a woman aged 40 to 65 with Graves disease. The chain is built from TRBV7-3 and TRBJ1-1; possibly TRBD1 for D (6 bases). The starting material was peripheral blood mononuclear cells (PBMCs), obtained at new diagnosis, from a patient treated with antithyroid drugs. CDR3 nucleotides: TGTGCCAGCAGCTTAAGGGGGGCCAGCACTGAAGCTTTCTTT. Translated: CASSLRGASTEAFF.